One and the same sample provided the 3 T cell receptor beta chains below, sequenced in a study of cytomegalovirus exposure and HLA in healthy donors. The PCR ran on 60 Vbeta and 13 Jbeta primers. Using immunoSEQ multiplex PCR, the repertoire was profiled, and TCRdb retains in-frame clones only, with some absent. The sample yields 150,000 to 200,000 clones, approximately 85% seen once. The sequenced sample was PBMCs. The receptors derive from a girl aged 10-17 years in good health and CMV-seropositive.

The genes are TRBV5-1 and TRBJ1-5; D perhaps matches TRBD1 (6 bases). The CDR3 has 16 residues. Germline values: CDR1 SGHRS, CDR2 YFSETQ. V lost 3 bases to trimming and J lost 2 bases, with 15 bases between them. For the CDR3, the DNA is TGCGCCAGCAGCTGGGAGCCGGGACACGGCAATCAGCCCCAGCATTTT. This gives the protein CASSWEPGHGNQPQHF.

The chain recombines TRBV28 with TRBJ2-2, with D possibly matching TRBD1 (6 bases). Germline assignment: CDR1 MDHEN and CDR2 SYDVKM. The V and J ends lost 8 bases and 0 bases respectively, with 13 bases between them. The CDR3 totals 15 residues. CDR3 bases: TGTGCCAGCGGTCAGGACAGCTCGAACACCGGGGAGCTGTTTTTT. Its protein is CASGQDSSNTGELFF.

Comment on this clone: The identical CDR3 is also encoded by other nucleotide sequences in the sample. V and J are TRBV30 and TRBJ1-5; tentative D call: TRBD1 (6 bases). Trimming left V 7 bases short and J 0 bases short, with 10 bases between. Germline V gives CDR1 GTSNPN, CDR2 SVGIG (reference sequence). The CDR3 runs 13 residues. CDR3 sequence: CAYQGYSNQPQHF. CDR3 DNA: TGTGCCTATCAGGGGTATAGCAATCAGCCCCAGCATTTT. Drawing the rest from reference TRBV30 and TRBJ1-5, the complete variable domain is SQTIHQWPATLVQPVGSPLSLECTVEGTSNPNLYWYRQAAGRGLQLLFYSVGIGQISSEVPQNLSASRPQDRQFILSSKKLLLSDSGFYLCAYQGYSNQPQHFGDGTRLSIL.